This TCR beta chain was found in a study of blood T cell repertoires in COVID-19. Whole-study context: Sample material is recorded as cDNA or gDNA derived from T cells, B-cell-depleted T cells, or PBMCs.

Participant age was roughly 18 to 100 years, and participants resided in 24 US areas. Donors were grouped by their self-reported clinical history. Assay: immunoSEQ multiplex PCR; the TCRdb copy retains only in-frame clones and omits some. The data show around 280,000 clones, with around 90% seen just once and approximately 6% held by the top ten. Sequenced input: PBMCs or T cells enriched from blood (not recorded which). This clonotype was sampled from a woman in her forties who had recovered from COVID-19.

The CDR3 DNA reads TGTGCCAGCTCGCCATTCGGACAACAAGGCGCAGATACGCAGTATTTT. Translation: CASSPFGQQGADTQYF. V usage is TRBV18 and J usage is TRBJ2-3; tentatively, D is TRBD1 (5 bases). The germline gives CDR1 KGHSH, CDR2 LQKENI. The CDR3 has 16 residues. Trimming removed 6 bases from V and 4 bases from J, with 20 bases in between.